Listed below are T cell receptor beta chains from one sample, sequenced in a study of beta chain features in type 1 diabetes. Generated by immunoSEQ multiplex PCR, the TCRdb table keeps only in-frame clones and is missing some. The data contain tens of thousands of clones, roughly 34% of them singletons. The specimen sequenced was stem cell memory CD4+ T cells from blood. The receptors here all came from a woman under 30 in good health. CDR3s include the opening cysteine and the closing phenylalanine or tryptophan. Fields, in order: J gene, V gene, D gene, clone size, CDR3 protein, CDR3 DNA. A D gene is named only where the DNA matches it firmly. Size values are once, few and many counts, or a class for expanded clones, and some rows have none.

j_call: TRBJ2-3; v_call: TRBV9; d_call: -; clone_size: -; cdr3_aa: CASSVLGDTQYF; cdr3_nt: TGTGCCAGCAGCGTTCTCGGGGATACGCAGTATTTT
j_call: TRBJ2-1; v_call: TRBV6-5; d_call: TRBD2; clone_size: -; cdr3_aa: CASSSWTGGYNEQFF; cdr3_nt: TGTGCCAGCAGCTCCTGGACGGGGGGTTACAATGAGCAGTTCTTC
j_call: TRBJ1-1; v_call: TRBV6-1; d_call: -; clone_size: few; cdr3_aa: CASTEGNTEAFF; cdr3_nt: TGTGCCAGCACCGAGGGGAACACTGAAGCTTTCTTT
j_call: TRBJ2-7; v_call: TRBV6-6; d_call: TRBD2; clone_size: -; cdr3_aa: CASGTSSYEQYF; cdr3_nt: TGTGCCAGCGGGACTAGCAGCTACGAGCAGTACTTC
j_call: TRBJ2-7; v_call: TRBV29-1; d_call: -; clone_size: -; cdr3_aa: CSVAPSGPYEQYF; cdr3_nt: TGCAGCGTTGCGCCCAGCGGTCCCTACGAGCAGTACTTC
j_call: TRBJ2-3; v_call: TRBV9; d_call: -; clone_size: -; cdr3_aa: CASSVDVHTDTQYF; cdr3_nt: TGTGCCAGCAGCGTAGATGTCCACACAGATACGCAGTATTTT
j_call: TRBJ2-3; v_call: TRBV21-1; d_call: -; clone_size: few; cdr3_aa: CASSILAGEFDTQYF; cdr3_nt: TGTGCCAGCAGCATACTAGCGGGAGAATTTGATACGCAGTATTTT
j_call: TRBJ1-6; v_call: TRBV5-1; d_call: -; clone_size: -; cdr3_aa: CASSLRQDSPLHF; cdr3_nt: TGCGCCAGCAGCTTGAGACAGGACTCACCCCTCCACTTT
j_call: TRBJ1-3; v_call: TRBV19; d_call: -; clone_size: few; cdr3_aa: CASSPGDTRSGNTIYF; cdr3_nt: TGTGCCAGTAGTCCCGGGGACACCCGCTCTGGAAACACCATATATTTT
j_call: TRBJ2-7; v_call: TRBV18; d_call: TRBD1; clone_size: few; cdr3_aa: CASSPRTGYESYEQYF; cdr3_nt: TGTGCCAGCTCACCTAGGACAGGGTATGAATCCTACGAGCAGTACTTC
j_call: TRBJ2-1; v_call: TRBV5-1; d_call: TRBD1; clone_size: few; cdr3_aa: CASSPGTGIYNEQFF; cdr3_nt: TGCGCCAGCAGCCCGGGGACAGGTATCTACAATGAGCAGTTCTTC
j_call: TRBJ1-1; v_call: TRBV2; d_call: -; clone_size: -; cdr3_aa: CASSTTEKTEAFF; cdr3_nt: TGTGCCAGCAGTACCACAGAAAAGACCGAAGCTTTCTTT
j_call: TRBJ2-5; v_call: TRBV5-1; d_call: TRBD1; clone_size: few; cdr3_aa: CASSSGGTGGRETQYF; cdr3_nt: TGCGCCAGCAGCTCCGGGGGGACAGGGGGCCGGGAGACCCAGTACTTC
j_call: TRBJ2-7; v_call: TRBV5-6; d_call: -; clone_size: -; cdr3_aa: CASSFYSTGTYEQYF; cdr3_nt: TGTGCCAGCAGCTTCTACTCGACAGGAACCTACGAGCAGTACTTC
j_call: TRBJ2-5; v_call: TRBV25-1; d_call: -; clone_size: -; cdr3_aa: CASSDPSRAGETQYF; cdr3_nt: TGTGCCAGCAGTGATCCCTCGAGAGCGGGAGAGACCCAGTACTTC
j_call: TRBJ2-7; v_call: TRBV5-1; d_call: TRBD1; clone_size: -; cdr3_aa: CASNSGQTSYEQYF; cdr3_nt: TGCGCCAGCAATTCGGGACAGACCTCCTACGAGCAGTACTTC
j_call: TRBJ2-7; v_call: TRBV4-1; d_call: TRBD2; clone_size: -; cdr3_aa: CASSETSGQSSYEQYF; cdr3_nt: TGCGCCAGCAGCGAGACTAGCGGTCAAAGCTCCTACGAGCAGTACTTC
j_call: TRBJ2-7; v_call: TRBV9; d_call: -; clone_size: -; cdr3_aa: CASSVSSGYEQYF; cdr3_nt: TGTGCCAGCAGCGTATCCAGCGGCTACGAGCAGTACTTC
j_call: TRBJ1-5; v_call: TRBV10-3; d_call: -; clone_size: once; cdr3_aa: CAISAGITDPQHF; cdr3_nt: TGTGCCATCAGTGCCGGGATCACAGACCCCCAGCATTTT
j_call: TRBJ1-5; v_call: TRBV30; d_call: TRBD1; clone_size: few; cdr3_aa: CAWDDRGLQPQHF; cdr3_nt: TGTGCCTGGGATGACAGGGGGCTTCAGCCCCAGCATTTT
j_call: TRBJ2-3; v_call: TRBV5-5; d_call: -; clone_size: -; cdr3_aa: CASSFSVPDTQYF; cdr3_nt: TGTGCCAGCAGCTTCTCGGTCCCAGATACGCAGTATTTT
j_call: TRBJ1-1; v_call: TRBV12-5; d_call: -; clone_size: few; cdr3_aa: CASGLVLPGAAEAFF; cdr3_nt: TGTGCTAGTGGTTTGGTACTTCCAGGGGCAGCTGAAGCTTTCTTT
j_call: TRBJ2-7; v_call: TRBV13; d_call: TRBD1; clone_size: -; cdr3_aa: CASSLGQGAYEQYF; cdr3_nt: TGTGCCAGCAGCTTAGGACAGGGGGCCTACGAGCAGTACTTC
j_call: TRBJ2-1; v_call: TRBV7-2; d_call: TRBD2; clone_size: few; cdr3_aa: CASSPPGLAYNEQFF; cdr3_nt: TGTGCCAGCAGCCCGCCGGGACTAGCGTACAATGAGCAGTTCTTC
j_call: TRBJ1-4; v_call: TRBV5-1; d_call: -; clone_size: -; cdr3_aa: CASSFDGGQNEKLFF; cdr3_nt: TGCGCCAGCAGCTTCGACGGGGGGCAAAATGAAAAACTGTTTTTT
j_call: TRBJ2-3; v_call: TRBV7-2; d_call: TRBD1; clone_size: -; cdr3_aa: CASRAGGGTDTQYF; cdr3_nt: TGTGCCAGCAGGGCAGGGGGAGGCACAGATACGCAGTATTTT
j_call: TRBJ1-2; v_call: TRBV7-8; d_call: TRBD1; clone_size: -; cdr3_aa: CASSQGGLNYGYTF; cdr3_nt: TGTGCCAGCAGCCAAGGGGGCCTAAACTATGGCTACACCTTC
j_call: TRBJ1-1; v_call: TRBV19; d_call: TRBD1; clone_size: -; cdr3_aa: CASTRTGQANTEAFF; cdr3_nt: TGTGCCAGTACCCGAACAGGACAGGCGAACACTGAAGCTTTCTTT
j_call: TRBJ1-1; v_call: TRBV7-2; d_call: -; clone_size: few; cdr3_aa: CASSLGPEAEAFF; cdr3_nt: TGTGCCAGCAGCTTAGGTCCCGAGGCTGAAGCTTTCTTT
j_call: TRBJ1-4; v_call: TRBV4-1; d_call: TRBD1; clone_size: few; cdr3_aa: CASSQGDSNEKLFF; cdr3_nt: TGCGCCAGCAGCCAAGGGGACAGCAATGAAAAACTGTTTTTT
j_call: TRBJ2-3; v_call: TRBV2; d_call: TRBD1; clone_size: -; cdr3_aa: CASSGGQGADTQYF; cdr3_nt: TGTGCCAGCAGTGGAGGACAGGGGGCTGATACGCAGTATTTT
j_call: TRBJ2-3; v_call: TRBV2; d_call: -; clone_size: few; cdr3_aa: CASGETADTQYF; cdr3_nt: TGTGCCAGCGGTGAAACGGCAGATACGCAGTATTTT
j_call: TRBJ2-1; v_call: TRBV10-3; d_call: -; clone_size: -; cdr3_aa: CAIGAGLGEQFF; cdr3_nt: TGTGCCATCGGCGCAGGGTTGGGTGAGCAGTTCTTC
j_call: TRBJ2-5; v_call: TRBV5-1; d_call: -; clone_size: -; cdr3_aa: CASSLGTTPRQTQYF; cdr3_nt: TGCGCCAGCAGCTTAGGGACAACACCCAGGCAGACCCAGTACTTC
j_call: TRBJ2-5; v_call: TRBV6-5; d_call: TRBD1; clone_size: -; cdr3_aa: CASSYSSGGETQYF; cdr3_nt: TGTGCCAGCAGTTACTCGTCAGGGGGAGAGACCCAGTACTTC
j_call: TRBJ2-2; v_call: TRBV5-1; d_call: -; clone_size: -; cdr3_aa: CASSEGATGELFF; cdr3_nt: TGCGCCAGCAGCGAAGGGGCCACCGGGGAGCTGTTTTTT
j_call: TRBJ2-7; v_call: TRBV7-9; d_call: TRBD1; clone_size: -; cdr3_aa: CASSASQGVDEQYF; cdr3_nt: TGTGCCAGCTCTGCGAGTCAGGGGGTCGACGAGCAGTACTTC
j_call: TRBJ1-5; v_call: TRBV4-3; d_call: TRBD1; clone_size: -; cdr3_aa: CASSRDRGWNQPQHF; cdr3_nt: TGCGCCAGCAGCCGGGACAGGGGATGGAATCAGCCCCAGCATTTT
j_call: TRBJ1-6; v_call: TRBV18; d_call: -; clone_size: -; cdr3_aa: CASSPTDRYNSPLHF; cdr3_nt: TGTGCCAGCTCACCGACGGACAGATATAATTCACCCCTCCACTTT
j_call: TRBJ2-1; v_call: TRBV18; d_call: -; clone_size: few; cdr3_aa: CASSRTENEQFF; cdr3_nt: TGTGCCAGCTCAAGGACAGAGAATGAGCAGTTCTTC
j_call: TRBJ2-1; v_call: TRBV6-6; d_call: TRBD2; clone_size: few; cdr3_aa: CASSGWTSGSLEQFF; cdr3_nt: TGTGCCAGCAGTGGATGGACTAGCGGGAGCCTTGAGCAGTTCTTC
j_call: TRBJ2-3; v_call: TRBV5-1; d_call: -; clone_size: few; cdr3_aa: CASSLAGTDTQYF; cdr3_nt: TGCGCCAGCAGCTTGGCCGGCACAGATACGCAGTATTTT
j_call: TRBJ2-1; v_call: TRBV10-3; d_call: TRBD2; clone_size: few; cdr3_aa: CAISESASGANNEQFF; cdr3_nt: TGTGCCATCAGTGAGTCGGCTAGCGGGGCAAACAATGAGCAGTTCTTC
j_call: TRBJ2-2; v_call: TRBV7-3; d_call: -; clone_size: -; cdr3_aa: CASSSSLATGELFF; cdr3_nt: TGTGCCAGCAGCTCTTCTCTGGCAACCGGGGAGCTGTTTTTT
j_call: TRBJ2-3; v_call: TRBV7-9; d_call: TRBD2; clone_size: few; cdr3_aa: CASSLSGTTDTQYF; cdr3_nt: TGTGCCAGCAGCTTAAGCGGGACCACAGATACGCAGTATTTT
j_call: TRBJ2-3; v_call: TRBV7-8; d_call: TRBD2; clone_size: -; cdr3_aa: CASSSEGSGMSTDTQYF; cdr3_nt: TGTGCCAGCAGCTCTGAGGGGAGCGGGATGTCCACAGATACGCAGTATTTT
j_call: TRBJ2-5; v_call: TRBV2; d_call: TRBD2; clone_size: -; cdr3_aa: CASSESRLAGANTGETQYF; cdr3_nt: TGTGCCAGCAGTGAAAGCCGACTAGCGGGGGCCAATACCGGGGAGACCCAGTACTTC
j_call: TRBJ1-3; v_call: TRBV7-9; d_call: -; clone_size: -; cdr3_aa: CASSPDFSGNTIYF; cdr3_nt: TGTGCCAGCAGCCCGGACTTCTCTGGAAACACCATATATTTT
j_call: TRBJ1-1; v_call: TRBV12-5; d_call: TRBD1; clone_size: -; cdr3_aa: CASVRLSSGTVNTEAFF; cdr3_nt: TGTGCTAGTGTTAGGTTGTCATCCGGGACAGTGAACACTGAAGCTTTCTTT
j_call: TRBJ2-3; v_call: TRBV2; d_call: -; clone_size: -; cdr3_aa: CASRWRGPTDTQYF; cdr3_nt: TGTGCCAGCAGGTGGAGAGGTCCCACAGATACGCAGTATTTT
j_call: TRBJ1-1; v_call: TRBV6-6; d_call: -; clone_size: few; cdr3_aa: CASRDSGGTEAFF; cdr3_nt: TGTGCCAGCAGGGACAGTGGGGGCACTGAAGCTTTCTTT
j_call: TRBJ2-3; v_call: TRBV4-2; d_call: TRBD2; clone_size: -; cdr3_aa: CASSPQTSGGARDTQYF; cdr3_nt: TGTGCCAGCAGCCCGCAAACTAGCGGGGGGGCAAGAGATACGCAGTATTTT
j_call: TRBJ2-6; v_call: TRBV30; d_call: TRBD2; clone_size: -; cdr3_aa: CAWSVGGAGANVLTF; cdr3_nt: TGTGCCTGGAGTGTCGGGGGGGCTGGGGCCAACGTCCTGACTTTC
j_call: TRBJ2-5; v_call: TRBV4-2; d_call: -; clone_size: few; cdr3_aa: CASSQGHQETQYF; cdr3_nt: TGTGCCAGCAGTCAGGGGCACCAAGAGACCCAGTACTTC